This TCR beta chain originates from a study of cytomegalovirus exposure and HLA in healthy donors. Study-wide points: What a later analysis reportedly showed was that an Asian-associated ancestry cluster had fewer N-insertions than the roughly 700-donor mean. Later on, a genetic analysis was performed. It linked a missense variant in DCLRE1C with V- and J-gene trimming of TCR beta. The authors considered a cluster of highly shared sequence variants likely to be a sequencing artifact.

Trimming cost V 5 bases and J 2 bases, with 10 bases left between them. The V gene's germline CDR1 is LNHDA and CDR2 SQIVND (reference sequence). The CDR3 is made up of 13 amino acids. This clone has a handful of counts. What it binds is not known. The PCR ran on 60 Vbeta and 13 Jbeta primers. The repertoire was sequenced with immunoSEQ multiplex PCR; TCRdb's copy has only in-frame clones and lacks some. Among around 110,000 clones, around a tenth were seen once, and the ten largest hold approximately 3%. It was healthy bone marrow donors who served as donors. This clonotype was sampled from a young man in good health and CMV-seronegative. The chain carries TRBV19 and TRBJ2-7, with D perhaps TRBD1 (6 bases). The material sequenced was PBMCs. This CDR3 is CASSVTGTYEQYF. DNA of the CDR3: TGTGCCAGTAGTGTCACAGGGACCTACGAGCAGTACTTC.